This TCR beta chain originates from a study of metastatic and nonmetastatic thyroid tumors. Every patient underwent thyroid surgery untreated. This clone was recorded only once. TCRdb reprocessed the PCR reads using MiXCR. The sample lists roughly 40,000 clones, 16% occurring once. The clonotype comes from a female donor with papillary thyroid cancer or a benign thyroid nodule (not recorded which). Some clones in this sample may be carry-over from other donors' samples. The sequencing input was blood.

DNA for the CDR3: TGCGCCAGCAGCTTGGTGACAGGGCCCTACGAGCAGTACTTC. It translates to CASSLVTGPYEQYF. This sequence joins TRBV5-1 and TRBJ2-7; 7 nucleotides align to TRBD1. CDR1 is SGHRS, CDR2 YFSETQ, per germline. CDR3 length: 14 amino acids. Trimming took 0 bases from V and 2 from J; bases not matched to a gene: 2.